These 13 T cell receptor beta chains originate from one sample sequenced in a study of CD39 and CD103 CD8 tumor-infiltrating T cells. TCRdb's copy holds only in-frame clones and misses some; the assay was immunoSEQ multiplex PCR. The table shows under 20,000 clones, with about 90% occurring only once. Sequencing was performed on CD8+ T cells sorted from blood. Subset reported: total memory CD8 T cells (CD45RA-CCR7+/-) from blood or uninvolved lymph node. All receptors come from a human donor with head and neck squamous cell carcinoma.

The chain carries TRBV4-1 and TRBJ2-1, with 10 nucleotides matching TRBD2. The CDR3 contains 15 residues. V shed 4 bases and J 9 bases; nucleotides not matched to a gene: 9. Germline CDR1 and CDR2: MGHRA and YSYEKL. The CDR3 bases are TGCGCCAGCAGCCCCCTTAGCGGGGGGCCACCTGAGCAGTTCTTC. Amino acid sequence: CASSPLSGGPPEQFF.

The chain combines TRBV4-1 with TRBJ1-1; 7 bases fit TRBD1. The germline gives CDR1 MGHRA, CDR2 YSYEKL. V gave up 5 bases and J gave up 5 bases; unmatched junction bases: 8. CDR3 length: 14 residues. The DNA of the CDR3 is TGCGCCAGCAGCTTTTTGACAGGGTCGACTGAAGCTTTCTTT. This translates into CASSFLTGSTEAFF.

Of note for this clone: Other DNA variants within this sample encode the same CDR3. This sequence joins TRBV4-1 and TRBJ2-7; D possibly corresponds to TRBD1 (6 bases). Germline V gene lookup returns CDR1 MGHRA and CDR2 YSYEKL. The CDR3 totals 13 residues. V lost 4 bases, J lost 2 bases, and 9 bases lay in between. The chain's CDR3 is CASSPGTTYEQYF. In nucleotides, the CDR3 is TGCGCCAGCAGCCCCGGGACAACCTACGAGCAGTACTTC.

This chain joins TRBV14 and TRBJ2-7; D is uncertain. The V and J ends lost 2 bases and 0 bases respectively, with 8 bases between them. This CDR3 has 14 amino acids. The germline CDR1 and CDR2 sequences are SGHDN and FVKESK. The CDR3 here is CASSQLLSSYEQYF. CDR3 DNA sequence: TGTGCCAGCAGCCAACTTCTTAGCTCCTACGAGCAGTACTTC.

This rearrangement joins TRBV14 to TRBJ2-7; 8 nucleotides agree with TRBD2. Germline trimming cut 4 bases from V and 2 bases from J; bases unmatched to any gene: 7. The V gene's germline CDR1 is SGHDN and CDR2 FVKESK. This CDR3 region has 15 residues. DNA of the CDR3: TGTGCCAGCAGCCTCGAAGCGGGGGAGCCCTACGAGCAGTACTTC. It translates to CASSLEAGEPYEQYF.

This chain uses TRBV19 with TRBJ1-1, with D perhaps TRBD1 (5 bases). The CDR3 extends over 12 amino acids. The V and J ends lost 5 bases and 3 bases respectively, with 7 bases between them. Germline assignment: CDR1 LNHDA and CDR2 SQIVND (reference sequence). CDR3 sequence: CASSLGDTEAFF. CDR3 nucleotides: TGTGCCAGTAGTCTAGGGGACACTGAAGCTTTCTTT.

V usage is TRBV4-1 and J usage is TRBJ1-5; the match to TRBD1 covers 8 bases. The junction had 16 bases not matched to a gene; V was cut back by 6 bases and J by 12 bases. CDR1 and CDR2 from the germline V gene are MGHRA and YSYEKL. This CDR3 has 15 residues. The CDR3 reads CASSSPGQGTPVQHF. As DNA, the CDR3 is TGCGCCAGCAGTTCCCCCGGACAGGGCACGCCGGTCCAGCATTTT.

The V gene is TRBV5-1, the J gene TRBJ1-4; unclear D gene. CDR3 length: 13 amino acids. Trimming removed 4 bases at V and 6 bases at J, with 10 bases between. CDR1 is SGHRS and CDR2 is YFSETQ in the germline V gene. CDR3 bases: TGCGCCAGCAGCCTAGAATACTATGAAAAACTGTTTTTT. Translated, it gives CASSLEYYEKLFF.

The chain employs TRBV19 and TRBJ1-2; the match to TRBD1 covers 10 bases. The germline CDR1 and CDR2 sequences are LNHDA and SQIVND (reference sequence). This CDR3 comprises 14 residues. V was clipped by 5 bases and J by 6 bases; unmatched bases: 6. The CDR3 nucleotides are TGTGCCAGTAGTGAGGACAGGGGGTATCATGGCTACACCTTC. Its protein product is CASSEDRGYHGYTF.

V and J are TRBV10-3 and TRBJ2-1, with TRBD1 matching over 10 bases. J was trimmed by 3 bases and V by 8 bases; bases with no gene match: 7. CDR3 size: 15 residues. Germline V gives CDR1 ENHRY, CDR2 SYGVKD. DNA for the CDR3: TGTGCCATCGGAGTAGGACAGGGGGACTACAATGAGCAGTTCTTC. Translated, it gives CAIGVGQGDYNEQFF.

V usage is TRBV27 and J usage is TRBJ1-2; maybe TRBD1 (5 bases). The ends were cut back, 4 bases at V and 4 bases at J, with 16 bases in the middle. This CDR3 has 15 amino acids. In germline, CDR1 is MNHEY, CDR2 SMNVEV (reference sequence). Written as DNA, the CDR3 is TGTGCCAGCAGTTCCGGGACGGGTACTACCTATGGCTACACCTTC. Protein sequence: CASSSGTGTTYGYTF.

This clone was observed once. The V gene is TRBV7-3, the J gene TRBJ2-5, with TRBD1 identical over 10 bases. This CDR3 is built from 15 residues. Trimming took 5 bases from V and 3 from J; bases not matched to a gene: 6. Germline assignment: CDR1 SGHTA and CDR2 FQGTGA. As DNA, the CDR3 is TGTGCCAGCAGCGCGACAGGGGGCATTAAAGAGACCCAGTACTTC. Translating gives CASSATGGIKETQYF. The whole variable domain, filled in from reference TRBV7-3 and TRBJ2-5, reads GAGVSQTPSNKVTEKGKYVELRCDPISGHTALYWYRQSLGQGPEFLIYFQGTGAADDSGLPNDRFFAVRPEGSVSTLKIQRTERGDSAVYLCASSATGGIKETQYFGPGTRLLVL.

The chain couples TRBV29-1 to TRBJ1-1; D may be TRBD1 (6 bases). The CDR3 length is 12 residues. Germline-derived CDR1 and CDR2 are SQVTM and ANQGSEA. Trimming removed 7 bases from V and 6 bases from J, with 15 bases in between. In nucleotides, the CDR3 is TGCAGCGCCGAGCGGGGGGCATCTGAAGCTTTCTTT. Protein: CSAERGASEAFF.